The rows below give T cell receptor beta chains drawn from one sample of a study of blood T cell repertoires in COVID-19. Clones were sequenced by immunoSEQ multiplex PCR, and TCRdb holds only the in-frame ones, with some missing. Of some 30,000 clones in the sample, roughly 88% were seen once. Specimen: peripheral blood. These receptors came from a human donor in a cohort sampled during active COVID-19. Each CDR3 is given with its conserved first and last residue. A D gene is named only where the DNA matches it firmly. The size field is filled for only some rows; it gives once, few, many or a size class.

CDR3 DNA	CDR3 protein	D gene	J gene	clone size	V gene
TGTGCCAGCAGTCGAGTAGACAGAGCCTACGAGCAGTACTTC	CASSRVDRAYEQYF	NA	TRBJ2-7	NA	TRBV6-5
TGTGCCAGCTACAGGGTTGGGAATACGCAGTATTTT	CASYRVGNTQYF	NA	TRBJ2-3	NA	TRBV2
TGCGCCAGCAGCCAAGGTCTAGCGGGGGGGGCCGAGACCCAGTACTTC	CASSQGLAGGAETQYF	TRBD2	TRBJ2-5	NA	TRBV4-1
TGTGCCACCAGTGATGGGACAGGGGACTTCGATACGCAGTATTTT	CATSDGTGDFDTQYF	TRBD1	TRBJ2-3	NA	TRBV24-1
TGTGCCAGCAGTTGGGGACTAGGCTGGCCCACAGATACGCAGTATTTT	CASSWGLGWPTDTQYF	TRBD2	TRBJ2-3	NA	TRBV6-2/TRBV6-3
TGTGCCAGCAGTGACGGGAGCAATCAGCCCCAGCATTTT	CASSDGSNQPQHF	NA	TRBJ1-5	NA	TRBV2
TGTGCCAGTACCCCGTCGGGGGGCCGACCAGAGCAGTACTTC	CASTPSGGRPEQYF	NA	TRBJ2-7	NA	TRBV19
TGTGCCAGCAGTAGGGCCGGGACAGGGGGACATACGCAGTATTTT	CASSRAGTGGHTQYF	TRBD1	TRBJ2-3	NA	TRBV6-2/TRBV6-3
TGTGCCAGCAGGTACAAAGGGGGCACTGAAAAACTGTTTTTT	CASRYKGGTEKLFF	TRBD1	TRBJ1-4	NA	TRBV6-6
TGTGCCAGCAGCTTGTCCGGGGACACTGAAGCTTTCTTT	CASSLSGDTEAFF	NA	TRBJ1-1	few	TRBV5-5
TGTGCCATCAGTCCTGAGACCGGGATGGGCTATGGCTACACCTTC	CAISPETGMGYGYTF	NA	TRBJ1-2	NA	TRBV10-3
TGTGCCAGCAGTTTGGGGCCTGTGGCCTTTAGCACAGATACGCAGTATTTT	CASSLGPVAFSTDTQYF	NA	TRBJ2-3	NA	TRBV27
TGTGCCAGCAGCTTAGCCGGGACTCCTGGGGAGCTGTTTTTT	CASSLAGTPGELFF	NA	TRBJ2-2	NA	TRBV7-9
TGTGCCAGCAGCCAAGATGGGGGACAGGGTTTCTCACCCCTCCACTTT	CASSQDGGQGFSPLHF	TRBD1	TRBJ1-6	NA	TRBV4-2
TGTGCCAGCAGCCCAGGACAGGGGTCGAGGGAGCAGTACTTC	CASSPGQGSREQYF	TRBD1	TRBJ2-7	once	TRBV7-2
TGTGCCAGCAGCCCTCAGGGACTAGGGGTTGGTGAGCAGTTCTTC	CASSPQGLGVGEQFF	TRBD2	TRBJ2-1	once	TRBV9
TGTGCCTGGGGTCCTCTTCCCGGGAGCAAAAATCAGCCCCAGCATTTT	CAWGPLPGSKNQPQHF	NA	TRBJ1-5	NA	TRBV30
TGTGCCAGCAGCCCAGGACTAGCGGGGGGGCTCGAAGTTTATATTGAGCAGTTCTTC	CASSPGLAGGLEVYIEQFF	TRBD2	TRBJ2-1	NA	TRBV11-3
TGTGCCAGTAGTATAGCGGGGGGGGTCGATGAGCAGTTCTTC	CASSIAGGVDEQFF	TRBD2	TRBJ2-1	NA	TRBV19
TGTGCCAGCCAGGGACACGGAGGTGGTCAGCCCCAGCATTTT	CASQGHGGGQPQHF	NA	TRBJ1-5	NA	TRBV7-9
TGTGCCAGCAGCCGAGGGACAGGCGTGGGGTTCTTC	CASSRGTGVGFF	TRBD1	TRBJ2-1	NA	TRBV11-1
TGTGCCAGCAGTGGGGCGGGCAGAATAGGGGGCGAGCAGTACTTC	CASSGAGRIGGEQYF	NA	TRBJ2-7	NA	TRBV2
TGCGCCAGCAGTGGCGGACTAGCAGAGACCCAGTACTTC	CASSGGLAETQYF	TRBD2	TRBJ2-5	NA	TRBV10-1
TGTGCCAGTAGTATATATCAGGGGAACACTGAAGCTTTCTTT	CASSIYQGNTEAFF	NA	TRBJ1-1	NA	TRBV19
TGTGCCAGCAGCCTACAAAGCGGGGGGGTAGGGGAGCAGTACTTC	CASSLQSGGVGEQYF	TRBD2	TRBJ2-7	NA	TRBV7-2
TGTGCCAGCCGGGACAGGGAAACTCAGCCCCAGCATTTT	CASRDRETQPQHF	TRBD1	TRBJ1-5	NA	TRBV19
TGTGCCAGCAGCGCTACCGGGACAGGGGTATTCAATGAGCAGTTCTTC	CASSATGTGVFNEQFF	TRBD1	TRBJ2-1	NA	TRBV9
TGCGCCAGCAGCCAAGTGGACAGGGGGCTCCCAGATACGCAGTATTTT	CASSQVDRGLPDTQYF	TRBD1	TRBJ2-3	NA	TRBV4-1
TGTGCCAGCAGGCGACGGGGGGATAATTCACCCCTCCACTTT	CASRRRGDNSPLHF	NA	TRBJ1-6	NA	TRBV7-3
TGTGCCAGTAGTAACCGGTTACAAGAGACCCAGTACTTC	CASSNRLQETQYF	NA	TRBJ2-5	NA	TRBV19
TGTGCCAGTAGTATTCGGGCGGGCACCGGGGAGCTGTTTTTT	CASSIRAGTGELFF	NA	TRBJ2-2	NA	TRBV19
TGTGCCAGCAGGCGGACTAACTATGGCTACACCTTC	CASRRTNYGYTF	NA	TRBJ1-2	NA	TRBV6-5
TGTGCCAGCAGCTTAGGCGGGACAGGCACAGATACGCAGTATTTT	CASSLGGTGTDTQYF	NA	TRBJ2-3	NA	TRBV11-3
TGTGCCAGTAGCCCTGGGACAGGGGGCGCCCACACTGAAGCTTTCTTT	CASSPGTGGAHTEAFF	TRBD1	TRBJ1-1	NA	TRBV19
TGTGCCAGCAGCAGTAACAGGGGTGGCAATCAGCCCCAGCATTTT	CASSSNRGGNQPQHF	TRBD1	TRBJ1-5	NA	TRBV7-2
TGTGCCAGCAGCTTCGCCGGGACAGGAACTACCGGGGAGCTGTTTTTT	CASSFAGTGTTGELFF	TRBD1	TRBJ2-2	NA	TRBV7-3
TGTGCCAGTATGGGGGACAGGGGGTGGACAGATACGCAGTATTTT	CASMGDRGWTDTQYF	TRBD1	TRBJ2-3	NA	TRBV19
TGTGCCTGGAGTGCAGAATCGGGTTTGGCAGTATACTTC	CAWSAESGLAVYF	NA	TRBJ2-7	NA	TRBV30
TGCGCCAGCAGCTTGGTAACAGGGAACACTGAAGCTTTCTTT	CASSLVTGNTEAFF	NA	TRBJ1-1	NA	TRBV5-1
TGCAGTGGAGGAGGGAGGGAGACCCAGTACTTC	CSGGGRETQYF	NA	TRBJ2-5	NA	TRBV20-1
TGTGCCACAGGACAGGTTGATAATGAAAAACTGTTTTTT	CATGQVDNEKLFF	TRBD1	TRBJ1-4	NA	TRBV19
TGTGCCAGCAGCCCAGGCGGGCTTTCACCCCTCCACTTT	CASSPGGLSPLHF	NA	TRBJ1-6	few	TRBV11-2
TGTGCCAGCTCACCAGGGGCCGGCACTGAAGCTTTCTTT	CASSPGAGTEAFF	NA	TRBJ1-1	NA	TRBV18
TGTGCCAGCAGCCCCAGGGACAGCAATTCACCCCTCCACTTT	CASSPRDSNSPLHF	TRBD1	TRBJ1-6	NA	TRBV7-9